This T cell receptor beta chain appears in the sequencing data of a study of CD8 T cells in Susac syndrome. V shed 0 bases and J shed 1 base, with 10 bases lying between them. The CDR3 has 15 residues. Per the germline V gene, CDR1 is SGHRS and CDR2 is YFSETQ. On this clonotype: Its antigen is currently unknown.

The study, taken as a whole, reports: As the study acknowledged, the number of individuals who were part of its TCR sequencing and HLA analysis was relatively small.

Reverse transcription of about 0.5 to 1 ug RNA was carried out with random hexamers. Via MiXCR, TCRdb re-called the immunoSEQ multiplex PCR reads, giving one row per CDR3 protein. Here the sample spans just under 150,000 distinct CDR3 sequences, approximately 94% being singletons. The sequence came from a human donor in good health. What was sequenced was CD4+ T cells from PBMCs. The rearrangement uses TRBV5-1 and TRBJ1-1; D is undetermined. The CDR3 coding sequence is TGCGCCAGCAGCTTGGAAGCCAACTCGAACACTGAAGCTTTCTTT. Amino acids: CASSLEANSNTEAFF.